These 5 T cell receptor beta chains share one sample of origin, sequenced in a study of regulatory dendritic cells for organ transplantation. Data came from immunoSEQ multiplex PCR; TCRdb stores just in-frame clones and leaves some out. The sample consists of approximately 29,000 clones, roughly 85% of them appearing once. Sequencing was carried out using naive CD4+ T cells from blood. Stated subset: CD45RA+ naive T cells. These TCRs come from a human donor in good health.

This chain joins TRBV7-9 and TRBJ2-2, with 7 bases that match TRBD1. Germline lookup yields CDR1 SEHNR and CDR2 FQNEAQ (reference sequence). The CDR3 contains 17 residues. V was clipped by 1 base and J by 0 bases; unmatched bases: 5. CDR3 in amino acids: CASSLGGQFANTGELFF. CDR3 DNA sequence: TGTGCCAGCAGCTTAGGGGGACAGTTCGCGAACACCGGGGAGCTGTTTTTT.

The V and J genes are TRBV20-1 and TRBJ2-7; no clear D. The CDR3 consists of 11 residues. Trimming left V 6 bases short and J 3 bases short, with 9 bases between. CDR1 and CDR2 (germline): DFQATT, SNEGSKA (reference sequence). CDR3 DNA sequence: TGCAGTGCCAGTTTAAACTACGAGCAGTACTTC. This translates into CSASLNYEQYF.

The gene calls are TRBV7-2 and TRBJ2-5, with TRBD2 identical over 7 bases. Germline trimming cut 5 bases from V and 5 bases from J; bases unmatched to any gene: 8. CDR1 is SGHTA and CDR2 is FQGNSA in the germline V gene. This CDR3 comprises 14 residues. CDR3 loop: CASSLAGGRETQYF. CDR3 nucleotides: TGTGCCAGCAGCCTGGCCGGGGGGAGGGAGACCCAGTACTTC.

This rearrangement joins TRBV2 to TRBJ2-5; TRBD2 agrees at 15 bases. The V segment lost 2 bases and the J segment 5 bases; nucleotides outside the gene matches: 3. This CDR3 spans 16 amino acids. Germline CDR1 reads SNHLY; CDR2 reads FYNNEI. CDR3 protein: CASSESGLAGGETQYF. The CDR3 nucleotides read TGTGCCAGCAGTGAATCGGGACTAGCGGGGGGCGAGACCCAGTACTTC. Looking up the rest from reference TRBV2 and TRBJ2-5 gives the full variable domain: EPEVTQTPSHQVTQMGQEVILRCVPISNHLYFYWYRQILGQKVEFLVSFYNNEISEKSEIFDDQFSVERPDGSNFTLKIRSTKLEDSAMYFCASSESGLAGGETQYFGPGTRLLVL.

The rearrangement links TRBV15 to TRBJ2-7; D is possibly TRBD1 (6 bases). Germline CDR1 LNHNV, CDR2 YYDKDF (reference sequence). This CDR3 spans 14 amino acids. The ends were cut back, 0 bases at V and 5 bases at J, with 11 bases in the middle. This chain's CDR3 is CATSREAGVDEQYF. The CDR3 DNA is TGTGCCACCAGCAGAGAGGCAGGGGTGGACGAGCAGTACTTC.